This T cell receptor beta chain derives from a study of T cells after yellow fever vaccination (dated by TCRdb to about 2019). Looking at the study overall: Libraries from fractions with low cell numbers were prepared with the SMART-Seq v4 Ultra Low Input RNA kit. Bulk TCR alpha and beta repertoires were sequenced longitudinally to track T-cell clones before and after primary and booster YFV17D yellow fever vaccination. The cohort comprised two healthy male donors, one aged 18 to 30 and one aged 30 to 39 years. Blood was drawn at multiple timepoints before and after primary and secondary immunization, with bulk PBMC replicates and cell subsets isolated.

Results and caveats for the whole study, not just this receptor: The secondary T-cell response was weaker than the primary response but faster, peaking on day 5 instead of day 15. A small fraction of clonotypes showed up in both the CD4 and CD8 compartments, probably as a result of convergent recombination. Most clones expanded after primary vaccination (almost 98% of CD4 and over 80% of CD8) were re-detected after the booster, suggesting that broad memory maintenance occurred. Because the study included only a couple of donors, the extent to which the findings can be generalized is limited. Computational filtering was needed because FACS-sorted repertoires could contain abundant contaminating clonotypes from the bulk population.

The instrument given in TCRdb is Illumina NovaSeq 6000. TCR cDNA was made using 5'RACE template switching, a step that added a universal primer site and unique molecular identifiers. Priming for cDNA synthesis came from both the TCR alpha and TCR beta constant segments. Library amplification used two PCR steps, and the second PCR step added sample barcodes and sequencing adapters. Libraries were sequenced on Illumina HiSeq 2500 (2x100 bp) or NovaSeq (2x150 bp). In the original analysis: Reads were demultiplexed and collapsed into UMI consensus sequences with MIGEC, and V(D)J alignment was performed with MiXCR. Clonotypes responding to the vaccine were identified with edgeR on replicate PBMC samples, with the criteria of FDR below 0.01 and a log2 fold change above 5 up to day 15. Each bulk clonotype received a CD4 or CD8 identity based on whether the sequenced CD4 or CD8 repertoire contained that clonotype at higher abundance. Using fastp at Q25 and MiXCR, TCRdb reprocessed the public reads and kept productive beta chains. Identical CDR3 proteins give one entry, which carries the most common genes and DNA. The authors' filters were not applied to this entry. The table for this sample lists some 300,000 distinct CDR3 sequences; about 10% of them were counted only once. The top ten hold approximately 3% of the sample.

The germline V gene sets CDR1 to ENHRY and CDR2 to SYGVKD. For this chain, trimming is 7 bases at the V end and 2 bases at the J end, and the number of junction bases without a gene match is 13. Taken from cysteine to phenylalanine, the CDR3 has 16 residues. Of the read, only the CDR3 DNA is kept; its 48 bases are in frame from base 1. This specimen's treatment or condition label, interpreted: live attenuated yellow fever vaccine strain. PBMCs were isolated from peripheral blood using a standard Ficoll-Paque protocol. CD4 and CD8 T-cell fractions were isolated with Dynabeads CD4 and CD8 positive selection kits. TriZol was used to extract RNA from bulk PBMCs, from CD4 and CD8 fractions, and from dextramer-positive and dextramer-negative fractions. This clonotype came up many times. Its target antigen remains unknown. No base quality values were provided; no much bigger clone lies one nucleotide off.

The chain links TRBV10-3 with TRBJ1-1, with 7 junctional bases fitting TRBD1. The clonotype was recovered from a young man who received the YFV17D yellow fever vaccine. The source material was CD4+ T cells sorted from PBMCs, sampled 45 days after the yellow fever booster vaccination. The DNA reads TGTGCCATCACCAATTCGGGACAGCTCCCTAACACTGAAGCTTTCTTT. Translated, it gives CAITNSGQLPNTEAFF.